Listed here are 32 T cell receptor beta chains from one sample, sequenced in a study of tumor and adjacent non-tumor tissue in lung cancer (dated by TCRdb to about 2018). RNA was isolated from bulk, unsorted tissue, and RNA quality was assessed with a NanoDrop ND-1000 and an Agilent 2100. Distant non-tumor tissue taken more than 3 cm from the tumor edge was used as the normal lung sample. Library generation was performed with multiplex PCR. The sample was run on an Illumina HiSeq 2500. TCRbeta libraries were constructed through three rounds of nested PCR with primers (Table S4) according to protocols modified from ARM-PCR. TCRdb took the public reads, trimmed them with fastp at Q25, ran MiXCR for clone calling and kept in-frame beta chains. Under each unique CDR3 protein, matching rows form one entry showing the most common genes and DNA. The sample table lists more than 35,000 distinct CDR3 sequences, approximately 60% of them with a count of one. Around 17% of the sample is held by the ten biggest clonotypes.

Material: distant non-tumor lung tissue. The receptors originated from a woman in her thirties or forties with non-small cell lung cancer.

On this clonotype: The CDR3 does not end in the conserved phenylalanine or tryptophan, so this is likely a read error. This chain uses TRBV11-3 with TRBJ2-1; D possibly corresponds to TRBD2 (5 bases). Germline V lookup: CDR1 SGHNT, CDR2 YENEEA. The length of the CDR3 is 16 residues. The CDR3 coding sequence is TGTGCCAGCAGCCCAAGACCTGGGAGCTCCTACAACGAGCAGTTCCTC. Amino acids: CASSPRPGSSYNEQFL.

Points on this clonotype: At one of its ends the junction is not consistent with the germline gene, which may arise from a read error. This rearrangement joins TRBV4-1 to TRBJ1-1; TRBD1 aligns across 8 bases. Germline V lookup: CDR1 MGHRA, CDR2 YSYEKL. CDR3 length: 16 amino acids. The CDR3 sequence: CAGSRGQGPLNIEAFF. DNA for the CDR3: TGCGCCGGCAGCCGCGGACAGGGCCCCCTGAACATTGAAGCTTTCTTT.

A word on this clonotype: A single base separates this from a much larger clone, so it may be a read error. The chain combines TRBV28 with TRBJ1-2, with D maybe TRBD1 (5 bases). The V gene's germline CDR1 is MDHEN and CDR2 SYDVKM. The CDR3 has 15 amino acids. CDR3: CANSLGAGRGYGYTF. In nucleotides, the CDR3 is TGTGCCAACAGTTTAGGGGCAGGGAGAGGCTATGGCTACACCTTC.

Many counts were recorded for this clonotype. The chain has TRBV7-9 and TRBJ2-1, with 7 bases fitting TRBD2. The germline gives CDR1 SEHNR, CDR2 FQNEAQ (reference sequence). V trimming: 2 bases; J trimming: 7 bases; junction bases outside the gene matches: 8. CDR3 size: 15 residues. This CDR3 reads CASSLLRGGGNEQFF. The CDR3 coding sequence is TGTGCCAGCAGCTTACTTCGCGGGGGTGGTAATGAGCAGTTCTTC.

About this clonotype: With a much larger clone just one base away, this may be a read error. This chain joins TRBV4-1 and TRBJ1-1; no clear D. The V gene's germline CDR1 is MGHRA and CDR2 YSYEKL. The CDR3 is 15 residues long. Trimming left V 4 bases short and J 5 bases short, with 17 bases between. The CDR3 nucleotides are TGCGCCAGCAGCCCCGGGCCGAGGGAGTTTACTGAAGCTTTCTTT. It encodes CASSPGPREFTEAFF.

This clonotype occurred a few times. A much larger clone differs by one base, so this may be a read error. The chain employs TRBV6-2 or TRBV6-3 and TRBJ1-1; D remains unclear. This CDR3 comprises 14 residues. V was pared by 5 bases and J by 2 bases, with 12 bases between. Germline CDR1 and CDR2: MNHEY and SVGEGT. CDR3 DNA sequence: TGTGCCAGCAGTCCATCGATCATAAACACTGAAGCTTTCTTT. Its protein product is CASSPSIINTEAFF.

This clonotype came up many times. No conserved phenylalanine or tryptophan ends this CDR3, so it is likely a read error. The V call is TRBV11-2, the J call TRBJ2-7; 11 nucleotides align to TRBD2. This CDR3 has 16 residues. Per the germline V gene, CDR1 is SGHAT and CDR2 is FQNNGV. V gave up 3 bases and J gave up 5 bases; unmatched junction bases: 9. The chain's CDR3 is CASSLELAGDSNEQYL. In DNA, the CDR3 is TGTGCCAGCAGCTTGGAACTAGCGGGAGATAGCAACGAGCAGTACCTC.

On this clonotype itself: The junction differs from germline at one of its ends, possibly a read error. The rearrangement uses TRBV5-1 and TRBJ2-6; TRBD1 matches 9 bases. The CDR3 has 17 amino acids. Germline values: CDR1 SGHRS, CDR2 YFSETQ. As DNA, the CDR3 is TGCGCCAGAAGCTCGGGACAGGGTTTCTCTGGGGCCAACGTCCTGAGTTTC. Residues: CARSSGQGFSGANVLSF.

This clonotype was counted at least ten times. The chain uses TRBV5-4 and TRBJ2-5, with D perhaps matching TRBD1 (5 bases). Germline V CDR1 and CDR2: SGHNT, YYREEE (reference sequence). The CDR3 totals 13 residues. V was clipped by 2 bases and J by 4 bases, with 9 bases between them. CDR3 region: CASSLQVGETQYF. CDR3 nucleotide sequence: TGTGCCAGCAGCTTACAGGTGGGAGAGACCCAGTACTTC.

Comment on this clonotype: An end of the junction does not agree with germline; a read error may underlie this. The chain is built from TRBV11-2 and TRBJ2-5, with D perhaps matching TRBD2 (5 bases). The CDR3 totals 15 residues. Germline V gene lookup returns CDR1 SGHAT and CDR2 FQNNGV. CDR3 in amino acids: CASSLGPAEVETQYF. The CDR3 region has the DNA TGCGCCAGCAGCCTAGGACCGGCGGAGGTGGAGACCCAGTACTTC.

This clonotype occurred many times. DNA for the CDR3: TGTGCCAGCACCGAGGCCTTCCAAGAGACCCAGTACTTC. It codes for CASTEAFQETQYF. The chain uses TRBV6-5 and TRBJ2-5; D not resolved. V lost 7 bases and J 1 base, leaving 10 bases between the germline ends. The CDR3 consists of 13 residues. Per the germline V gene, CDR1 is MNHEY and CDR2 is SVGAGI.

A word on this clonotype: A much larger clonotype is one base distant, so this may be a read error. The chain employs TRBV6-6 and TRBJ2-3, with a tentative D call TRBD2 (6 bases). Germline V gene lookup returns CDR1 MNHNY and CDR2 SVGAGI (reference sequence). The CDR3 has 15 amino acids. The DNA of the CDR3 is TGTGTCAGCAGTTTGGGGGGAGTAGTGGCAGGTACGCAGTATTTT. Translating gives CVSSLGGVVAGTQYF.

This chain joins TRBV11-2 and TRBJ2-4, with D perhaps matching TRBD1 or TRBD2 (5 bases each). Per the germline V gene, CDR1 is SGHAT and CDR2 is FQNNGV. Trimming took off 4 bases at V and 15 bases at J, with 13 bases between the two ends. The CDR3 spans 11 residues. CDR3 nucleotide sequence: TGTGCCAGCAGCTGGGGGAACGTTCTGTACTTC. Translated: CASSWGNVLYF. The entire variable domain, with the rest obtained from reference TRBV11-2 and TRBJ2-4, is as follows: EAGVAQSPRYKIIEKRQSVAFWCNPISGHATLYWYQQILGQGPKLLIQFQNNGVVDDSQLPKDRFSAERLKGVDSTLKIQPAKLEDSAVYLCASSWGNVLYFGAGTRLSVL.

This clonotype was observed many times. V is TRBV4-2 and J is TRBJ2-1; possibly TRBD1 for D (6 bases). From germline, CDR1 is LGHNA and CDR2 YNFKEQ. This CDR3 has 16 residues. The V and J ends lost 2 bases and 2 bases respectively, with 13 bases between them. CDR3 bases: TGTGCCAGCAGCCAAAGAACAGGGATCGCCTACAATGAGCAGTTCTTC. Protein sequence: CASSQRTGIAYNEQFF.

Only a few counts were recorded for this clonotype. A much larger clone differs from this one at a single base, so this may be a read error. This chain connects TRBV6-2 or TRBV6-3 to TRBJ1-5, with D uncertain. Germline V gene sequence: CDR1 MNHEY, CDR2 SVGEGT. V lost 6 bases, J lost 0 bases, and 3 bases lay in between. This CDR3 is 12 amino acids long. For the CDR3, the DNA is TGTGCCAGCAGCGTTAGCAATCAGCCCCAGCATTTT. It encodes CASSVSNQPQHF.

As regards this clonotype: The junction departs from germline at one end; a sequencing error may be responsible. The chain is built from TRBV12-3 or TRBV12-4 and TRBJ1-5; D gene unclear. The CDR3 length is 14 residues. CDR3 sequence reads: CVSSFLGLDQSQHF. CDR3 sequence (DNA): TGTGTCAGTAGTTTCCTAGGCCTCGATCAGTCCCAGCATTTT.

This clonotype appeared many times. The rearrangement uses TRBV5-1 and TRBJ1-5, with TRBD1 matching 7 bases. From germline, CDR1 is SGHRS and CDR2 YFSETQ. V shed 1 base, J shed 1 base, and the junction held 8 bases outside the gene matches. The CDR3 runs to 17 residues. Here the CDR3 DNA reads TGCGCCAGCAGCTTGAGGCTGGACAGGAGGAGCAATCAGCCCCAGCATTTT. The encoded protein is CASSLRLDRRSNQPQHF.

This clonotype was picked up a small number of times. The V and J genes are TRBV30 and TRBJ2-1; D may be TRBD1 or TRBD2 (5 bases each). The germline V gene has CDR1 GTSNPN and CDR2 SVGIG (reference sequence). The CDR3 contains 16 residues. V lost 4 bases to trimming and J lost 6 bases, with 22 bases between them. The CDR3 DNA sequence: TGTGCCTGGATTCCCAGAGGGGTCGGGACCCCCAATGAGCAGTTCTTC. Its translation is CAWIPRGVGTPNEQFF.

This clonotype has just one count. The junction does not match germline at one end; this may be a read error. This chain uses TRBV4-1 with TRBJ2-7; 8 nucleotides align to TRBD1. This CDR3 is 15 amino acids long. The germline V gene has CDR1 MGHRA and CDR2 YSYEKL. DNA of the CDR3: TGCGCCAACAGCCAAGGCCCAGGGGGCGGCTACGAGCAGTACTTT. Translated: CANSQGPGGGYEQYF.

In regard to this clonotype: This is likely a read error, given that the CDR3 carries no conserved phenylalanine or tryptophan at its end. The J gene is TRBJ2-1, the V gene TRBV6-4, with D possibly TRBD1 on 5 matching bases. Germline V gives CDR1 MRHNA, CDR2 SNTAGT. The CDR3 covers 15 residues. V lost 6 bases, J lost 7 bases, and 19 bases lay in between. The CDR3 DNA sequence: TGTGCCAGCAGGGACGAGAGGACAAGGGGAAATGAGCAGTTCCTC. As protein: CASRDERTRGNEQFL.

The chain combines TRBV14 with TRBJ2-5; D call uncertain. Germline assignment: CDR1 SGHDN and CDR2 FVKESK. The CDR3 extends over 13 amino acids. The V gene lost 3 bases and the J gene lost 4 bases, with 9 bases spanning the gap. The CDR3 reads CASSHVVLETQYF. Here the CDR3 DNA reads TGTGCCAGCAGCCATGTGGTTCTAGAGACCCAGTACTTC.

This clonotype occurred once. A much larger clone is a single base away; this may be a read error. The chain has TRBV14 and TRBJ2-1, with D perhaps matching TRBD2 (7 bases). This CDR3 contains 13 residues. Germline V gene data show CDR1 as SGHDN and CDR2 as FVKESK. The CDR3 loop reads CASSHGGGLERFF. CDR3 bases: TGTGCCAGCAGCCATGGGGGCGGACTAGAGCGGTTCTTC.

This clonotype was observed a handful of times. The V call is TRBV11-2, the J call TRBJ2-1; D is possibly TRBD2 (6 bases). This CDR3 is 13 amino acids long. Trimming left V 5 bases short and J 3 bases short, with 8 bases between. The germline V gene has CDR1 SGHAT and CDR2 FQNNGV. CDR3 coding DNA: TGTGCCAGCAGCCGGAGGGACTACAATGAGCAGTTCTTC. It codes for CASSRRDYNEQFF.

To note about this clonotype: This may come from a read error, since a much larger clone is one base off. The chain recombines TRBV6-1 with TRBJ1-4, with D maybe TRBD1 (5 bases). Germline CDR1 MNHNS, CDR2 SASEGT. The CDR3 is 14 residues long. The CDR3 DNA is TGTGACAGCATGGGGGGGGGAATTAATGAAAAACTGTTTTTT. Encoded protein: CDSMGGGINEKLFF.

This clonotype was observed a few times. This sequence joins TRBV5-1 and TRBJ2-1; the D gene is possibly TRBD1 (6 bases). Trimming left V 4 bases short and J 3 bases short, with 11 bases between. The CDR3 length is 14 residues. The germline V gene encodes CDR1 SGHRS and CDR2 YFSETQ. This CDR3 reads CASSTGQYYNEQFF. For the CDR3, the DNA is TGCGCCAGCAGCACTGGACAGTACTACAATGAGCAGTTCTTC.

As regards this clonotype: This may be a read error, as it is one base from a much larger clone. The rearrangement links TRBV5-1 to TRBJ2-3; 11 bases match TRBD2. The CDR3 length is 14 residues. Germline lookup yields CDR1 SGHRS and CDR2 YFSETQ. The CDR3 nucleotides read TGCACCAGCAGCGTAGCGGGGGGGCCAGATACGCAGTATTTT. This translates into CTSSVAGGPDTQYF.

About this clonotype: Since a much larger clone is just one base distant, this may be a read error. The rearrangement uses TRBV6-1 and TRBJ2-4; D gene unclear. CDR3 size: 13 residues. V was cut by 3 bases and J by 5 bases, with 8 bases left in between. The germline V gene encodes CDR1 MNHNS and CDR2 SASEGT. CDR3 sequence (DNA): TGTGCCAGCAGTGACACGGCCGAAAACATTCAGTACTTC. Its protein product is CASSDTAENIQYF.

This clonotype has just a few counts. This sequence joins TRBV5-1 and TRBJ2-5, with 7 bases matching TRBD1. J was trimmed by 2 bases and V by 0 bases; bases with no gene match: 4. The CDR3 extends over 15 amino acids. CDR1 is SGHRS, CDR2 YFSETQ, per germline. CDR3 amino acids: CASSLGPGQQETQYF. The CDR3 coding sequence is TGCGCCAGCAGCTTGGGGCCGGGACAGCAAGAGACCCAGTACTTC.

Worth noting for this clonotype: The junction departs from germline at one end; a sequencing error may be responsible. J is TRBJ2-7 and V is TRBV7-8, with 10 bases that match TRBD2. The germline gives CDR1 SGHVS, CDR2 FQNEAQ. This CDR3 contains 14 residues. CDR3 in DNA: TGTGCAAGCAGCGGCAGTAGCGGGAGGATGGGTCTGTACTTC. Translated, it gives CASSGSSGRMGLYF.

With respect to this clonotype: A much larger clone lies a single base off, so this may be a read error. The V and J genes are TRBV7-9 and TRBJ2-3; possible D gene TRBD2, 5 bases. Germline CDR1 reads SEHNR; CDR2 reads FQNEAQ (reference sequence). This CDR3 region has 12 residues. The CDR3 nucleotides are TGTGCCAGCCCCTCTAGCATAGATACGCAGTATTTT. It translates to CASPSSIDTQYF.

The chain has TRBV20-1 and TRBJ2-1, with D possibly being TRBD1 or TRBD2 (6 bases each). The CDR3 consists of 12 residues. Germline lookup yields CDR1 DFQATT and CDR2 SNEGSKA (reference sequence). V lost 8 bases, J lost 16 bases, and 24 bases lay in between. In DNA, the CDR3 is TGCAGTCCCAGGAAACAGGGCGGGGATAGTTTCTTC. This sequence encodes CSPRKQGGDSFF.

Turning to this clonotype: One end of the junction fails to match germline, which may point to a read error. The J gene is TRBJ2-1, the V gene TRBV6-1; 9 bases are a match to TRBD1. CDR1 and CDR2 (germline): MNHNS, SASEGT. The length of the CDR3 is 15 residues. The DNA for the CDR3 is TGTGCCAGCGTTGTTCGGACAGGGGACTACAATGATCAGTTTTTC. Its protein is CASVVRTGDYNDQFF.